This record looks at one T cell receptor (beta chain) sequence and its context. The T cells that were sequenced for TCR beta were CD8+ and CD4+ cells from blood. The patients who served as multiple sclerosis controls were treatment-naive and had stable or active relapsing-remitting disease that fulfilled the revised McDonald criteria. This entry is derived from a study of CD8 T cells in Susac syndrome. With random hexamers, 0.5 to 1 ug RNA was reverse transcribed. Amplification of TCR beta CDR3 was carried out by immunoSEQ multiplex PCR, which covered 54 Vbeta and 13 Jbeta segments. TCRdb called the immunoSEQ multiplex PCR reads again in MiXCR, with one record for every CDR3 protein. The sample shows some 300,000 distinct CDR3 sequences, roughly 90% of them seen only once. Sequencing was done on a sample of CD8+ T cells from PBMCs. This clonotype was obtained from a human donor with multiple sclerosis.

The DNA for the CDR3 is TGCAGTGCTAGAGATCTGGGAGTGCGCACTGAAGCTTTCTTT. Translating it yields CSARDLGVRTEAFF. V and J are TRBV20-1 and TRBJ1-1; D not resolved. V was cut by 0 bases and J by 4 bases, with 12 bases left in between. The CDR3 consists of 14 residues. Germline CDR1 DFQATT, CDR2 SNEGSKA (reference sequence).